This T cell receptor beta chain was observed in a study of blood T cell repertoires in COVID-19 (TCRdb year 2020). Background on the whole study: Samples covering the acute and convalescent phases of COVID-19 were provided by collaborators in the United States, Italy and Spain. The material from the prospective study consisted of cDNA or gDNA derived from T cells, B-cell-depleted T cells, or PBMCs. The dataset comprised deeply sampled blood TCRbeta repertoires from subjects exposed to, actively infected with, or recovered from COVID-19. The repertoires were made available in a free public database intended to serve as a resource for research on the immune response to SARS-CoV-2. The samples were drawn from two sources: the first 160 participants of the ongoing ImmuneRACE study, and fewer than 1,500 subjects contributed by 6 global collaborators. Sample metadata almost always included a de-identified subject ID, COVID-19 status, age in years and sex. HLA class I and class II types, where available, came from metadata supplied by the sample provider rather than from assay-based typing. The investigation overall reported the following: How much clinical and demographic metadata was included differed by source and by participant, and the metadata was provided uncurated.

Compared with germline, V lacks 1 base and J lacks 4 bases; bases without a gene match: 2. The germline V gene specifies SGHVS as CDR1 and FQNEAQ as CDR2. Measured from the cysteine to the phenylalanine, the CDR3 is 15 residues long. Left in the record is the CDR3 DNA by itself, 45 bases read in frame from the first base. The immunoSEQ Assay, a bias-controlled multiplex PCR, was used to amplify TCRbeta CDR3 regions from genomic DNA. Turning to the authors' computational methods: Nucleated cell counts per sample were estimated from amplification of reference gene primers within the assay. To quantify the absolute abundance of each unique TCRbeta CDR3 rearrangement, sequence reads were collapsed and filtered. Productive Simpson clonality was computed per sample as the square root of Simpson's diversity index over productive rearrangements. TCRdb took this table from immuneACCESS and kept in-frame rearrangements with V and J called. Such tables lack part of the clones; where checked against another copy, unresolved V genes explain under half of the gap, and the rest is unexplained. The D gene and trimming were derived from the DNA, and the V and J assignments and clone size from that table. This sample gives fewer than 250,000 clones in total; about 82% of them show up just once. The top ten clones comprise approximately 0.9% of the sample.

In Seattle, one collaborating source enrolled patients while the infection was active and tracked those patients longitudinally over the course of disease. Each collaborating institution followed its own protocols to collect whole blood in K2EDTA tubes. For TCRbeta analysis, collaborator samples were shipped as frozen whole blood, as isolated PBMCs, or as DNA extracted from either sample type. In regard to this clone: Its antigen remains unidentified. Base qualities were left out, and no much larger clone turns up one base away. Additional DNA sequences in this sample encode the identical CDR3.

The sequence came from a man between 60 and 75 years old with COVID-19, enrolled during active disease. The specimen was peripheral blood. The rearranged segments are TRBV7-8 and TRBJ2-1; TRBD2 matches 9 bases in the middle. The sequence in DNA is TGTGCCAGCAGCTTAGGGCTAGCGGGGTACAATGAGCAGTTCTTC. It is translated as CASSLGLAGYNEQFF.